This is a list of T cell receptor beta chains from one sample in a study of early T cells in non-severe SARS-CoV-2 infection. Using its own MiXCR run on the 5' RACE reads, TCRdb lists one record per CDR3 protein. Seen here are 65,000 to 80,000 distinct CDR3 sequences, 9.5% to 15% observed once, and the top ten hold approximately 1.1%. Sequencing input: whole blood. The receptors originated from an adult who was a healthcare worker with PCR-confirmed SARS-CoV-2 infection or an uninfected control (not recorded which). Each CDR3 is given with its conserved first and last residue. A D gene is named only where the DNA matches it firmly. Not every row has a clone size; where given, it reads once, few, many or a size class.

d_call j_call clone_size v_call cdr3_nt cdr3_aa
TRBD1 TRBJ2-1 few TRBV5-8 TGTGCCAGCAGGAGACAGGGGGCATCCTACAATGAGCAGTTCTTC CASRRQGASYNEQFF
TRBD2 TRBJ2-7 NA TRBV7-2 TGTGCCAGCAGCCCTACTAGCGTCTCCCCCTACGAGCAGTACTTC CASSPTSVSPYEQYF
NA TRBJ1-2 few TRBV18 TGTGCCAGCTCTCGTGCGAGCGGATATGGCTACACCTTC CASSRASGYGYTF
TRBD2 TRBJ2-1 many TRBV11-2 TGTGCCAGCAGCTTAGGACTAGCGGGGATCGCCTACAATGAGCAGTTCTTC CASSLGLAGIAYNEQFF
TRBD1 TRBJ1-1 few TRBV12-3/TRBV12-4 TGTGCCAGCAGCTCAGGGGGCGGGACTGAAGCTTTCTTT CASSSGGGTEAFF
NA TRBJ1-3 many TRBV21-1 TGTGCCAGCACAGGTCGACAGTCACGCGGAAACACCATATATTTT CASTGRQSRGNTIYF
NA TRBJ1-6 many TRBV28 TGTGCCAGCCGTAGGCATGGGGTTAGGTCTAATTCACCCCTCCACTTT CASRRHGVRSNSPLHF
NA TRBJ1-4 few TRBV7-9 TGTGCCAGCAGCCCCCGCGAGGGCCGGGGTGAAAAACTGTTTTTT CASSPREGRGEKLFF
TRBD2 TRBJ2-1 NA TRBV7-2 TGTGCCAGCAGCTTAGCGGTGATAGCGGGAGCGAATGAGCAGTTCTTC CASSLAVIAGANEQFF
NA TRBJ1-6 few TRBV30 TGTGCCTGGAGTGACGGGTTTTTCACAGCGAATTCACCCCTCCACTTT CAWSDGFFTANSPLHF
TRBD2 TRBJ2-3 NA TRBV20-1 TGCAGTGCTAGAGATCAAGCGGGGTCGGATACGCAGTATTTT CSARDQAGSDTQYF
NA TRBJ1-4 once TRBV7-8 TGTGCCAGCAGCTTAGACACGATTGCAACTAATGAAAAACTGTTTTTT CASSLDTIATNEKLFF
NA TRBJ2-1 NA TRBV18 TGTGCCAGCTCACCACGTTCAGGGGAATCTCGCGATGAGCAGTTCTTC CASSPRSGESRDEQFF
NA TRBJ2-7 many TRBV6-1 TGTGCCAGCAGCTCCTACAGGGACGAGCAGTACTTC CASSSYRDEQYF
NA TRBJ2-7 NA TRBV7-2 TGTGCCAGCAGCCCCAGGGCAATTCCGCACGAGCAGTACTTC CASSPRAIPHEQYF
NA TRBJ2-3 NA TRBV5-1 TGCGCCAGCAGCTTGGTGGACGCTTCCACAGATACGCAGTATTTT CASSLVDASTDTQYF
NA TRBJ2-2 few TRBV20-1 TGCAGTGCTTCCTCCTTTGGGGTTGGCAACACCGGGGAGCTGTTTTTT CSASSFGVGNTGELFF
NA TRBJ1-1 NA TRBV6-2/TRBV6-3 TGTGCCAGCAGTCTACCCCCCACCTGGGATCGTGAAGCTTTCTTT CASSLPPTWDREAFF
NA TRBJ2-7 NA TRBV9 TGTGCCAGCAGCGTAGAGGGCAGGTTCTACGAGCAGTACTTC CASSVEGRFYEQYF
TRBD1 TRBJ1-5 NA TRBV5-4 TGTGCCAGCAGCTTGGACAGGGGGGAACAGCCCCAGCATTTT CASSLDRGEQPQHF
NA TRBJ1-6 NA TRBV4-2 TGTGCCAGCAGCCCCCAACGTGGAAACTCACCCCTCCACTTT CASSPQRGNSPLHF
TRBD2 TRBJ2-3 NA TRBV27 TGTGCCAGCTCCTCTAGCGGGAGGGTAGATACGCAGTATTTT CASSSSGRVDTQYF
NA TRBJ2-7 NA TRBV20-1 TGCAGTGCTAGAGACAGACCCTACGAGCAGTACTTC CSARDRPYEQYF
NA TRBJ2-2 NA TRBV12-3/TRBV12-4 TGTGCCAGCAGTTTAAGTCTAGCAAACACCGGGGAGCTGTTTTTT CASSLSLANTGELFF
TRBD2 TRBJ2-1 medium-sized TRBV11-2 TGTGCCAGCAGCTCGGGGACTAGCGGGGCGATAACGAGCTCCTACAATGAGCAGTTCTTC CASSSGTSGAITSSYNEQFF
NA TRBJ1-1 many TRBV12-3/TRBV12-4 TGTGCCAGCACGGACCGGGGACTGAACACTGAAGCTTTCTTT CASTDRGLNTEAFF